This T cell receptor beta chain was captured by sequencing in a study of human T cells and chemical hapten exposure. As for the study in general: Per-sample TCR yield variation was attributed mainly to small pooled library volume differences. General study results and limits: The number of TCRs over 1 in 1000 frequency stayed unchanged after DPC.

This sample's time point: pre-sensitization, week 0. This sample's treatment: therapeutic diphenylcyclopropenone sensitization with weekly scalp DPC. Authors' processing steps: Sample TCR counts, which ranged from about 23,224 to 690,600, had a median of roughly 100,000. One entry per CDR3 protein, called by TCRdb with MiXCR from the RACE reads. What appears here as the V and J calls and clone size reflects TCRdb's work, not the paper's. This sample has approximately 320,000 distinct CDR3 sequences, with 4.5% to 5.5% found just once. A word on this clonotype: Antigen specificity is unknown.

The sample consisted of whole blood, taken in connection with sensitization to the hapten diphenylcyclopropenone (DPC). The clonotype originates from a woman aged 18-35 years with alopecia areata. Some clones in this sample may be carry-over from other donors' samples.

CDR3 residues: CASSWVGRRQYF. The CDR3, as DNA: TGTGCCAGCAGCTGGGTGGGGCGCCGGCAGTACTTC. This sequence joins TRBV7-8 and TRBJ2-7; a weak D match, TRBD1 (5 bases). The V end lost 4 bases, the J end lost 9 bases, and 13 bases lay between the germline ends. CDR3 length: 12 residues. Germline-derived CDR1 and CDR2 are SGHVS and FQNEAQ.